Following are 19 T cell receptor beta chains from one sample sequenced in a study of shared clonotypes between healthy human individuals. Repertoires were generated with immunoSEQ multiplex PCR, while TCRdb's copy carries only in-frame clones and drops some. The top ten hold roughly 1.1% of the sample, which has some 2,000,000 clones, about 94% seen once. Naive CD8 cells lacked CD45RO, underwent positive selection for CCR7 and left out terminally differentiated effector memory CD45RA+ cells. Sequencing input: naive CD8+ T cells sorted from blood. These TCRs come from a man aged 18 to 30 in good health.

The J gene is TRBJ2-2, the V gene TRBV18; tentatively, D is TRBD2 (6 bases). V lost 6 bases and J 7 bases, leaving 15 bases between the germline ends. Germline V gives CDR1 KGHSH, CDR2 LQKENI. The CDR3 is made up of 14 amino acids. CDR3 nucleotides: TGTGCCAGCTCCATGACTAGTCCGGACGGGGAGCTGTTTTTT. As protein: CASSMTSPDGELFF.

This clone was detected once. This chain uses TRBV13 with TRBJ1-1; tentative D call: TRBD1 (6 bases). Germline-derived CDR1 and CDR2 are PRHDT and FYEKMQ (reference sequence). Trimming stripped 1 base from V and 5 bases from J, with 14 bases between. This CDR3 has 15 residues. Here the CDR3 DNA reads TGTGCCAGCAGCTTAGTCGGGGGCGGCGGAACTGAAGCTTTCTTT. Residues: CASSLVGGGGTEAFF.

The gene calls are TRBV13 and TRBJ1-1, with a possible D match to TRBD1 (5 bases). V shed 5 bases and J shed 1 base, with 8 bases lying between them. The CDR3 contains 13 residues. Per the germline V gene, CDR1 is PRHDT and CDR2 is FYEKMQ (reference sequence). The CDR3 spells CASSPGANTEAFF. In DNA form, the CDR3 reads TGTGCCAGCAGCCCCGGGGCGAACACTGAAGCTTTCTTT.

The rearrangement uses TRBV7-6 and TRBJ1-1; maybe TRBD1 (6 bases). V lost 0 bases and J 4 bases, leaving 12 bases between the germline ends. Germline V gene lookup returns CDR1 SGHVS and CDR2 FNYEAQ. The CDR3 sequence is 15 residues long. As DNA, the CDR3 is TGTGCCAGCAGCTTAGCGAGGGGGTCTGGCACTGAAGCTTTCTTT. Protein product: CASSLARGSGTEAFF.

The J gene is TRBJ2-7, the V gene TRBV30; weak D call: TRBD2 (6 bases). The CDR3 runs 13 residues. The V gene lost 2 bases and the J gene lost 6 bases, with 14 bases spanning the gap. Germline values: CDR1 GTSNPN, CDR2 SVGIG (reference sequence). The CDR3 region is CAWSSGGLSEQYF. The CDR3 region has the DNA TGTGCCTGGAGTTCCGGGGGACTTTCCGAGCAGTACTTC. Filled out from reference TRBV30 and TRBJ2-7, the complete variable domain reads SQTIHQWPATLVQPVGSPLSLECTVEGTSNPNLYWYRQAAGRGLQLLFYSVGIGQISSEVPQNLSASRPQDRQFILSSKKLLLSDSGFYLCAWSSGGLSEQYFGPGTRLTVT.

V gene TRBV10-3 combines with J gene TRBJ2-1, with a tentative D call TRBD2 (6 bases). The length of the CDR3 is 13 residues. The germline V gene encodes CDR1 ENHRY and CDR2 SYGVKD. Deletions cut 3 bases from V and 9 bases from J, with 12 bases between. CDR3 DNA sequence: TGTGCCATCAGTGAAATAGGGGAGGTTGAGCAGTTCTTC. Translated: CAISEIGEVEQFF.

The chain has TRBV7-9 and TRBJ2-7; D perhaps matches TRBD2 (6 bases). This CDR3 has 14 amino acids. V gave up 8 bases and J gave up 5 bases, with 19 bases separating them. Germline V gene sequence: CDR1 SEHNR, CDR2 FQNEAQ (reference sequence). The CDR3 is CASGYAGNNHEQYF. The CDR3 nucleotides read TGTGCCAGCGGATATGCGGGAAATAACCACGAGCAGTACTTC.

The chain couples TRBV5-6 to TRBJ2-3; D remains unclear. V was trimmed by 4 bases and J by 6 bases, leaving 9 bases between them. This CDR3 is 12 amino acids long. CDR1 and CDR2 (germline): SGHDT, YYEEEE. The CDR3 loop is CASSVVADTQYF. The DNA of the CDR3 is TGTGCCAGCAGCGTAGTTGCGGATACGCAGTATTTT.

The chain recombines TRBV13 with TRBJ2-1, with D tentatively TRBD1 (5 bases). The CDR3 consists of 15 residues. Trimming removed 4 bases from V and 5 bases from J, with 15 bases in between. CDR1 and CDR2 from the germline V gene are PRHDT and FYEKMQ (reference sequence). The CDR3 sequence is CASSSDSVGNNEQFF. CDR3 DNA sequence: TGTGCCAGCAGCTCCGACAGCGTTGGAAACAATGAGCAGTTCTTC.

The chain uses TRBV6-6 and TRBJ2-1; 7 positions agree with TRBD2. The germline CDR1 and CDR2 sequences are MNHNY and SVGAGI (reference sequence). The CDR3 extends over 13 amino acids. V shed 7 bases, J shed 7 bases, and the junction held 7 bases outside the gene matches. CDR3 nucleotide sequence: TGTGCCAGCACCACCGACGGGGGGAATGAGCAGTTCTTC. It encodes CASTTDGGNEQFF.

This chain links TRBV4-1 with TRBJ1-2; 11 nucleotides align to TRBD1. The germline gives CDR1 MGHRA, CDR2 YSYEKL. V trimming: 3 bases; J trimming: 8 bases; junction bases outside the gene matches: 8. This CDR3 comprises 15 residues. CDR3 DNA sequence: TGCGCCAGCAGCCAGCTAGGACAGGGGGCCGGAGGCTACACCTTC. It translates to CASSQLGQGAGGYTF.

In the case of this clone: Additional DNA sequences in this sample encode the identical CDR3. The V call is TRBV4-1, the J call TRBJ2-7; either TRBD1 or TRBD2 may fit D (5 bases each). The CDR3 contains 14 residues. Germline CDR1 reads MGHRA; CDR2 reads YSYEKL. Deletions cut 1 base from V and 3 bases from J, with 10 bases between. CDR3 region: CASSQVAGSYEQYF. CDR3 nucleotides: TGCGCCAGCAGCCAAGTGGCAGGGAGCTACGAGCAGTACTTC.

The gene calls are TRBV4-3 and TRBJ2-2; 7 bases are shared with TRBD2. With V trimmed by 0 bases and J by 4 bases, 8 bases remained unmatched. The CDR3 sequence is 17 residues long. Germline V gene sequence: CDR1 LGHNA, CDR2 YSLEER. CDR3 amino acids: CASSQDRLAVPTGELFF. The CDR3, as DNA: TGCGCCAGCAGCCAAGATAGGCTAGCGGTCCCCACCGGGGAGCTGTTTTTT.

This chain joins TRBV19 and TRBJ1-2, with D hard to call. The ends were cut back, 7 bases at V and 8 bases at J, with 20 bases in the middle. The length of the CDR3 is 14 residues. Looked up from germline, CDR1 is LNHDA and CDR2 is SQIVND (reference sequence). CDR3: CASTSGWQAGGYTF. Written as DNA, the CDR3 is TGTGCCAGTACCTCCGGCTGGCAGGCAGGAGGCTACACCTTC.

V gene TRBV7-9 combines with J gene TRBJ2-2, with D possibly being TRBD2 (6 bases). Trimming removed 5 bases from V and 4 bases from J, with 14 bases in between. The germline gives CDR1 SEHNR, CDR2 FQNEAQ (reference sequence). The CDR3 runs to 15 residues. The chain's CDR3 is CASSEPGATTGELFF. CDR3 sequence (DNA): TGTGCCAGCAGCGAACCGGGAGCTACCACCGGGGAGCTGTTTTTT.

The chain recombines TRBV19 with TRBJ2-6, with 7 bases fitting TRBD1. The CDR3 runs 17 residues. Germline assignment: CDR1 LNHDA and CDR2 SQIVND (reference sequence). V lost 3 bases to trimming and J lost 0 bases; unmatched junction nucleotides: 5. In DNA, the CDR3 is TGTGCCAGTAGTATCGGGACAGTTTACTCTGGGGCCAACGTCCTGACTTTC. Residues: CASSIGTVYSGANVLTF.

The rearrangement uses TRBV9 and TRBJ1-1, with 7 bases identical to TRBD1. This CDR3 has 16 residues. The germline gives CDR1 SGDLS, CDR2 YYNGEE. Unmatched junction bases numbered 10, after V lost 4 bases and J lost 1 base. CDR3 DNA: TGTGCCAGCAGCTTAGAGGACAGGCAGGCGAACACTGAAGCTTTCTTT. This codes for CASSLEDRQANTEAFF.

The V gene is TRBV13, the J gene TRBJ1-1, with D possibly matching TRBD1 (6 bases). CDR3 size: 15 residues. Germline CDR1 and CDR2: PRHDT and FYEKMQ (reference sequence). V was cut by 2 bases and J by 4 bases, with 14 bases left in between. The CDR3 bases are TGTGCCAGCAGCTTAACTGGGGCAGGGGTCACTGAAGCTTTCTTT. Its protein product is CASSLTGAGVTEAFF.

The rearrangement joins TRBV30 to TRBJ2-6, with 9 bases aligning to TRBD2. The V segment lost 7 bases and the J segment 0 bases; nucleotides outside the gene matches: 13. The length of the CDR3 is 18 residues. CDR1 is GTSNPN and CDR2 is SVGIG in the germline V gene (reference sequence). The CDR3 DNA follows: TGTGCCTTCAGGGGACTAGCCCTTGACTACTCTGGGGCCAACGTCCTGACTTTC. Translation gives CAFRGLALDYSGANVLTF. Supplemented by reference TRBV30 and TRBJ2-6, the full variable domain reads SQTIHQWPATLVQPVGSPLSLECTVEGTSNPNLYWYRQAAGRGLQLLFYSVGIGQISSEVPQNLSASRPQDRQFILSSKKLLLSDSGFYLCAFRGLALDYSGANVLTFGAGSRLTVL.